The sequence of this TCR beta chain was determined in a study of blood T cell repertoires in COVID-19. Across the whole study: Italy, Spain and the United States were the sources of the convalescent and acute COVID-19 samples. PBMCs, B-cell-depleted T cells, or T cells were the source of the cDNA or gDNA that made up the material.

The ends lost 3 bases at V and 3 bases at J; junction bases unmatched: 1. The germline V gene encodes CDR1 SGHDT and CDR2 YYEEEE. The CDR3 is 13 residues long. Per the original data handling: It was from reference gene primer amplification that nucleated cell counts were estimated. Clones were sequenced by immunoSEQ multiplex PCR, and TCRdb holds only the in-frame ones, with some missing. V and J calls and clone size follow that table, whereas D and trimming were derived from the DNA. Of about 130,000 clones in the sample, under 90% are singletons; the top ten hold approximately 45%. This clone was recorded once.

The genes are TRBV5-6 and TRBJ2-3; 7 bases are shared with TRBD1. Sequencing was performed on peripheral blood. This sequence originates from a human donor in a cohort sampled during active COVID-19. This CDR3 is CASSSQGTDTQYF. In nucleotides, the CDR3 is TGTGCCAGCAGCTCACAGGGGACAGATACGCAGTATTTT.